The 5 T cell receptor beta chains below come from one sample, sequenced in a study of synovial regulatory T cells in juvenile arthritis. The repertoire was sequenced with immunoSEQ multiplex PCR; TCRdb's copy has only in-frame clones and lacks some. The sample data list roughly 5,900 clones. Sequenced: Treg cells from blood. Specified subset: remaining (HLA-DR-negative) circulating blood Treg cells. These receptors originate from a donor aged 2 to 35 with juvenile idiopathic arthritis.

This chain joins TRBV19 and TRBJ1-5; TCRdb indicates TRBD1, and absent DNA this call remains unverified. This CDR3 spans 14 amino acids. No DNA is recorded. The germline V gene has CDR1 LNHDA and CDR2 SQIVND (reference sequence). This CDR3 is CASSLRQDHQPQHF.

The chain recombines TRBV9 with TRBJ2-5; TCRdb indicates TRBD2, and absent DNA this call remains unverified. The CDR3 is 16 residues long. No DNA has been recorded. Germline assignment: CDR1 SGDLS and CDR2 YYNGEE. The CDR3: CASSPRASGSTKTQYF.

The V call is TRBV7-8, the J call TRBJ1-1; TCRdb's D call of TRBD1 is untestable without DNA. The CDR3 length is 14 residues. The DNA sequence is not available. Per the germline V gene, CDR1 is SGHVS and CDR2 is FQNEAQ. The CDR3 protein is CASSLLGGYTEAFF.

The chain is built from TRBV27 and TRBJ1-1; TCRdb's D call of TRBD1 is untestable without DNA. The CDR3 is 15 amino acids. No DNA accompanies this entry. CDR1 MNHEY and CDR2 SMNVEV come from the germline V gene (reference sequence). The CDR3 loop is CASSLSRQGNTEAFF.

Here the CDR3 reads CASETGLGQPQHF. The rearrangement uses TRBV2 and TRBJ1-5; TCRdb's D gene call, TRBD1, goes unchecked for lack of DNA. Germline-derived CDR1 and CDR2 are SNHLY and FYNNEI. The CDR3 runs 13 residues. DNA for this receptor is not on file.